Listed below are T cell receptor beta chains from one sample, sequenced in a study of patients and donors after allogeneic stem cell transplantation. TCRdb itself ran the RT-PCR reads through MiXCR, one entry per CDR3 protein. The sample includes approximately 38,000 distinct CDR3 sequences, about 30% seen only once; the top ten take around 72%. The specimen was blood, either unsorted or a sorted T cell fraction (not recorded which). The receptors originated from a human donor who was either an allogeneic HSCT recipient or a stem cell or donor lymphocyte infusion donor (not recorded which). It is not recorded whose cells these are; they may come from a transplant donor. Both conserved end residues are part of each CDR3. Each record gives: clone size, D gene, J gene, V gene, CDR3 DNA, CDR3 protein. A D gene is named only where the DNA matches it firmly. The listing skips clone size in some rows; elsewhere it reads once, few, many or a size class.

>NA|NA|TRBJ2-3|TRBV18
TGTGCCAGCTCACCACCCGTCCCGGCAGATACGCAGTATTTT
CASSPPVPADTQYF
>few|NA|TRBJ2-5|TRBV4-3
TGCGCCAGCAGCCAAGACCAGGGGCGGGAGACCCAGTACTTC
CASSQDQGRETQYF
>few|NA|TRBJ1-6|TRBV7-2
TGTGCCAGCGGTAGACGGCCCGAAATTTATAATTCACCCCTCCACTTT
CASGRRPEIYNSPLHF
>NA|NA|TRBJ2-7|TRBV12-3/TRBV12-4
TGTGCCAGCAGTCCCCCTAGCTCCTACGAGCAGTACTTC
CASSPPSSYEQYF
>few|NA|TRBJ1-5|TRBV20-1
TGCAGTGCTAGAGATGTGAGGGATCAGCCCCAGCATTTT
CSARDVRDQPQHF
>NA|NA|TRBJ2-7|TRBV30
TGTGCCTGGATGAGTATTGACTACTCCTACGAGCAGTACTTC
CAWMSIDYSYEQYF
>NA|NA|TRBJ2-7|TRBV7-6
TGTGCCAGCAGCCCGGGACTCTCCGAGCAGTACTTC
CASSPGLSEQYF
>many|TRBD2|TRBJ2-3|TRBV4-3
TGCGCCAGCAGCCAAGATTGGGGGACTAGCGGCACAGATACGCAGTATTTT
CASSQDWGTSGTDTQYF
>NA|NA|TRBJ2-7|TRBV28
TGTGCCAGCAGTTTAGGTAACTGGACAGCATACGAGCAGTACTTC
CASSLGNWTAYEQYF
>NA|TRBD1|TRBJ2-7|TRBV3-1
TGTGCCAGCAGCCAGATGACAGGGGGATACTACGAGCAGTACTTC
CASSQMTGGYYEQYF
>NA|TRBD1|TRBJ2-6|TRBV5-4
TGTGCCAGCACGGCCCCGACAGGGTCGGGCTCTGGGGCCGTCCTGACTTTC
CASTAPTGSGSGAVLTF
>NA|NA|TRBJ1-5|TRBV28
TGTGCCAGCAAGAGGCCGGGGGGGAGCTATCAGCCCCAGCATTTT
CASKRPGGSYQPQHF
>NA|NA|TRBJ2-4|TRBV2
TGTGCCAGCAGTGACAGGGCTGCCAAAAACATTCAGTACTTC
CASSDRAAKNIQYF
>NA|NA|TRBJ2-7|TRBV4-3
TGCGCCAGCAGCCAAGATTGGTCAATGAGCTCCTACGAGCAGTACTTC
CASSQDWSMSSYEQYF
>NA|NA|TRBJ1-3|TRBV7-2
TGTGCCAGCAGCTTCCTCCGGGGAAACACCATATATTTT
CASSFLRGNTIYF
>NA|TRBD2|TRBJ2-1|TRBV7-3
TGTGCCAGCAGCCGGCGAAAGCGGGAGGGTCTTTGGAATGAGCAGTTCTTC
CASSRRKREGLWNEQFF
>many|NA|TRBJ2-7|TRBV10-3
TGTGCCATCAGTCCAGGACGTTCAATCTACGAGCAGTACTTC
CAISPGRSIYEQYF
>few|NA|TRBJ1-2|TRBV7-2
TGTGCCAGCAGCTTAGACAGGGTTAACTATGGCTACACCTTC
CASSLDRVNYGYTF
>few|NA|TRBJ1-5|TRBV12-3/TRBV12-4
TGTGCCAGCAGTTCCAGGGGTCAGCCCCAGCATTTT
CASSSRGQPQHF
>few|TRBD1|TRBJ2-2|TRBV25-1
TGTGCCAGCAGTGAACGGGACAGGGGTGCCGGGGAGCTGTTTTTT
CASSERDRGAGELFF
>NA|TRBD1|TRBJ2-4|TRBV12-3/TRBV12-4
TGTGCCAGCAGTTTTGGGACAGGAATTCAGTACTTC
CASSFGTGIQYF
>few|NA|TRBJ1-2|TRBV20-1
TGCAGTGCTAGCAGGGAACCTGGGGGCTACACCTTC
CSASREPGGYTF
>many|TRBD1|TRBJ1-1|TRBV10-3
TGTGCCATCAGTGAGTGGCAGGGGGGGAACACTGAAGCTTTCTTT
CAISEWQGGNTEAFF
>NA|TRBD2|TRBJ2-1|TRBV11-2
TGTGCCAGCAGCCTCACCCTAGCGGGTGGCAGGAATGAGCAGTTCTTC
CASSLTLAGGRNEQFF
>NA|NA|TRBJ1-2|TRBV4-1
TGCGCCAGCAGCCAAGATGGGGGGTTAAATGGCTACACCTTC
CASSQDGGLNGYTF
>few|TRBD2|TRBJ2-7|TRBV5-1
TGCGCCAGCAGCTTTGTCGGCGGGAGAATAAGTTACGAGCAGTACTTC
CASSFVGGRISYEQYF
>few|TRBD2|TRBJ2-1|TRBV20-1
TGCAGTGCCCGCGAGCTTGGCCCGGGACTAGCCAAAAATGAGCAGTTCTTC
CSARELGPGLAKNEQFF
>few|NA|TRBJ1-4|TRBV4-1
TGCGCCAGCAGCCAAGATCTCCAAGGGGCGGCCAGGGAGAATGAAAAACTGTTTTTT
CASSQDLQGAARENEKLFF
>NA|NA|TRBJ1-4|TRBV27
TGTGCCAGCCTACCCTACAGGGAGATCTTCGCTTATGAAAAACTGTTTTTT
CASLPYREIFAYEKLFF
>few|NA|TRBJ1-4|TRBV15
TGTGCCACCAGCAGAGATGGGGGACCTAATGAAAAACTGTTTTTT
CATSRDGGPNEKLFF
>NA|NA|TRBJ2-7|TRBV19
TGTGCCAGTAGTGTTATAGGTGCCTACGAGCAGTACTTC
CASSVIGAYEQYF
>few|TRBD2|TRBJ2-7|TRBV10-3
TGTGCCATCAGTGAGCCGACTAGCGGGAAGAGCTCCTACGAGCAGTACTTC
CAISEPTSGKSSYEQYF
>NA|NA|TRBJ1-3|TRBV5-1
TGCGCCAGCAGCTTGGAGCCGATCGGAAACACCATATATTTT
CASSLEPIGNTIYF
>many|NA|TRBJ2-1|TRBV5-1
TGCGCCAGCAGCTTGTTCGCAGGGGACAATGAGCAGTTCTTC
CASSLFAGDNEQFF